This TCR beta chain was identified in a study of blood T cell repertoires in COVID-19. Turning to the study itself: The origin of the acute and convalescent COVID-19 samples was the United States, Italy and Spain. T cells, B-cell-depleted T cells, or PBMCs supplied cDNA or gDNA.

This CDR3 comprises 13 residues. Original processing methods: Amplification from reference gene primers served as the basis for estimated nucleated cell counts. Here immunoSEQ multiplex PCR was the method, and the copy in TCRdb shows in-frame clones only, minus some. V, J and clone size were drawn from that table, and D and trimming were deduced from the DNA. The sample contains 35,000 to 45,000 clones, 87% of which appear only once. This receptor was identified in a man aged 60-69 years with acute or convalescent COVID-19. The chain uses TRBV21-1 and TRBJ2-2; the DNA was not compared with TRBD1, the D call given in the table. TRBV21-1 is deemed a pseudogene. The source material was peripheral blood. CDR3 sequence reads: CASSKGDTGELFF. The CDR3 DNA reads TGTGCCAGCAGCAAGGGCGACACCGGGGAGCTGTTTTTT.